A selection of T cell receptor beta chains follows, all from one sample in a study of CD8 T cells in Susac syndrome. Using its own MiXCR run on the immunoSEQ multiplex PCR reads, TCRdb lists one record per CDR3 protein. The sample has about 210,000 distinct CDR3 sequences; 94% are singletons. The source material was CD4+ T cells from PBMCs. The receptors originated from a human donor with Susac syndrome. CDR3s include the opening cysteine and the closing phenylalanine or tryptophan. The D gene is left open where the match is weak. Size is omitted from some rows. Given values are once, few, many or a class for expanded clones.

J gene: TRBJ1-5; clone size: -; V gene: TRBV29-1; D gene: TRBD1; CDR3 DNA: TGCAGCGTTGGGACAGACAGGGTTCAGCCCCAGCATTTT; CDR3 protein: CSVGTDRVQPQHF
J gene: TRBJ2-1; clone size: -; V gene: TRBV30; D gene: TRBD2; CDR3 DNA: TGTGCCTGGAGTGTAGGTAGCGGGGGGATAAGGGAGCAGTTCTTC; CDR3 protein: CAWSVGSGGIREQFF
J gene: TRBJ2-3; clone size: -; V gene: TRBV9; D gene: -; CDR3 DNA: TGTGCCAGCAGCGCAGGACAATTGGATACGCAGTATTTT; CDR3 protein: CASSAGQLDTQYF
J gene: TRBJ2-5; clone size: -; V gene: TRBV7-7; D gene: TRBD1; CDR3 DNA: TGTGCTAGCAGCCCCCTGACAGGGGTCCAAGAGACCCAGTACTTC; CDR3 protein: CASSPLTGVQETQYF
J gene: TRBJ1-1; clone size: -; V gene: TRBV30; D gene: -; CDR3 DNA: TGTGCCTGGAGTGTACCTGGCAATGTGAACACTGAAGCTTTCTTT; CDR3 protein: CAWSVPGNVNTEAFF
J gene: TRBJ1-2; clone size: -; V gene: TRBV7-2; D gene: -; CDR3 DNA: TGTGCCAGCAGCTTAGAGGTTGCAGGGTATGGCTACACCTTC; CDR3 protein: CASSLEVAGYGYTF
J gene: TRBJ1-6; clone size: -; V gene: TRBV5-5; D gene: -; CDR3 DNA: TGTGCCAGCAATTCGGGAGTGGGTTCACCCCTCCACTTT; CDR3 protein: CASNSGVGSPLHF
J gene: TRBJ2-7; clone size: -; V gene: TRBV27; D gene: -; CDR3 DNA: TGTGCCAGCAGCGACCGTGCCTACGAGCAGTACTTC; CDR3 protein: CASSDRAYEQYF
J gene: TRBJ1-6; clone size: -; V gene: TRBV30; D gene: TRBD1; CDR3 DNA: TGTGCCTGGAGTGCGGACAGGGAGTATTCACCCCTCCACTTT; CDR3 protein: CAWSADREYSPLHF
J gene: TRBJ1-3; clone size: -; V gene: TRBV30; D gene: TRBD1; CDR3 DNA: TGTGCCCGGGCGACAGGGACTGGAAACACCATATATTTT; CDR3 protein: CARATGTGNTIYF
J gene: TRBJ1-2; clone size: -; V gene: TRBV20-1; D gene: -; CDR3 DNA: TGCAGTGCTAGAGACGGAAGCGGGTACGGGTACTATGGCTACACCTTC; CDR3 protein: CSARDGSGYGYYGYTF
J gene: TRBJ1-1; clone size: once; V gene: TRBV25-1; D gene: -; CDR3 DNA: TGTGCCAGCAGAATTCTGGGGGCTGGGACTGAAGCTTTCTTT; CDR3 protein: CASRILGAGTEAFF
J gene: TRBJ2-2; clone size: -; V gene: TRBV7-7; D gene: TRBD2; CDR3 DNA: TGTGCTAGCAGCCTCGGACTAGCGGGGTCAACCGCCGGGGAGCTGTTTTTT; CDR3 protein: CASSLGLAGSTAGELFF
J gene: TRBJ2-3; clone size: once; V gene: TRBV4-2; D gene: TRBD2; CDR3 DNA: TGTGCCAGCAGCCAAGGGGGTAGCGGGGCTACAGATACGCAGTATTTT; CDR3 protein: CASSQGGSGATDTQYF
J gene: TRBJ2-5; clone size: once; V gene: TRBV6-1; D gene: -; CDR3 DNA: TGTGCCAGCACTCCCCGCCGGGACGGATATCAAGAGACCCAGTACTTC; CDR3 protein: CASTPRRDGYQETQYF
J gene: TRBJ2-3; clone size: -; V gene: TRBV20-1; D gene: TRBD1; CDR3 DNA: TGCAGTGCTTTGTGGACAGGGAGCACAGATACGCAGTATTTT; CDR3 protein: CSALWTGSTDTQYF
J gene: TRBJ2-3; clone size: -; V gene: TRBV7-7; D gene: -; CDR3 DNA: TGTGCTAGCAGCTTGTTCACCTTCAATACAGATACGCAGTATTTT; CDR3 protein: CASSLFTFNTDTQYF
J gene: TRBJ1-2; clone size: -; V gene: TRBV12-3/TRBV12-4; D gene: TRBD1; CDR3 DNA: TGTGCCAGCAGTTTGACAGGGGGGTATGGCTACACCTTC; CDR3 protein: CASSLTGGYGYTF
J gene: TRBJ1-5; clone size: -; V gene: TRBV6-5; D gene: -; CDR3 DNA: TGTGCCAGCAGTTACTCGAAGGACAGGCCCCAGCATTTT; CDR3 protein: CASSYSKDRPQHF
J gene: TRBJ2-1; clone size: -; V gene: TRBV4-1; D gene: TRBD1; CDR3 DNA: TGCGCCAGCAGCCAAGTAGACAGGGGAATCAATGAGCAGTTCTTC; CDR3 protein: CASSQVDRGINEQFF
J gene: TRBJ2-7; clone size: -; V gene: TRBV4-2; D gene: -; CDR3 DNA: TGTGCCAGCAGCCTCGGTCCCCTGGGATCCGAGCAGTACTTC; CDR3 protein: CASSLGPLGSEQYF
J gene: TRBJ2-1; clone size: -; V gene: TRBV30; D gene: -; CDR3 DNA: TGTGCCTGGAGTGTACTAGGGCACGAGGGGTCCTACAATGAGCAGTTCTTC; CDR3 protein: CAWSVLGHEGSYNEQFF
J gene: TRBJ1-1; clone size: -; V gene: TRBV3-1; D gene: -; CDR3 DNA: TGTGCCAGCAGCCCCGCTGCAGGCCGCCGTGAAGCTTTCTTT; CDR3 protein: CASSPAAGRREAFF
J gene: TRBJ2-1; clone size: -; V gene: TRBV19; D gene: -; CDR3 DNA: TGTGCCAGTAGTATCGGACAAGCCAATGAGCAGTTCTTC; CDR3 protein: CASSIGQANEQFF
J gene: TRBJ1-4; clone size: -; V gene: TRBV7-2; D gene: -; CDR3 DNA: TGTGCCAGCAGCCCACACGGGACCGTTGAAAAACTGTTTTTT; CDR3 protein: CASSPHGTVEKLFF
J gene: TRBJ1-2; clone size: few; V gene: TRBV20-1; D gene: -; CDR3 DNA: TGCAGTGCTCCCAGGAACTATGGCTACACCTTC; CDR3 protein: CSAPRNYGYTF
J gene: TRBJ1-4; clone size: -; V gene: TRBV6-6; D gene: TRBD1; CDR3 DNA: TGTGCCAGCAGTTACTCCTTAGGACAGGGAGGGTTATTT; CDR3 protein: CASSYSLGQGGLF
J gene: TRBJ2-3; clone size: -; V gene: TRBV3-1; D gene: -; CDR3 DNA: TGTGCCAGCAGCCAGGCGGTCCCAGATACGCAGTATTTT; CDR3 protein: CASSQAVPDTQYF
J gene: TRBJ2-1; clone size: -; V gene: TRBV7-3; D gene: TRBD2; CDR3 DNA: TGTGCCAGCAGCTCACGCCGGAGCGGGGGGGCCGATGAGCAGTTCTTC; CDR3 protein: CASSSRRSGGADEQFF
J gene: TRBJ1-1; clone size: -; V gene: TRBV25-1; D gene: -; CDR3 DNA: TGTGCCAGCAGTGCCGGACGGGGCACTGAAGCTTTCTTT; CDR3 protein: CASSAGRGTEAFF
J gene: TRBJ2-2; clone size: -; V gene: TRBV5-1; D gene: -; CDR3 DNA: TGCGCCAGCAGCTTGGATGGGACCACCGGGGAGCTGTTTTTT; CDR3 protein: CASSLDGTTGELFF
J gene: TRBJ2-7; clone size: -; V gene: TRBV5-1; D gene: -; CDR3 DNA: TGCGCCAGCAGCTTGGAAGGACCTGGGCAGTACTTC; CDR3 protein: CASSLEGPGQYF
J gene: TRBJ2-1; clone size: -; V gene: TRBV20-1; D gene: TRBD2; CDR3 DNA: TGCAGTGCTAGAGGTGCAGCGGGGGGGCACAATGAGCAGTTCTTC; CDR3 protein: CSARGAAGGHNEQFF
J gene: TRBJ2-7; clone size: -; V gene: TRBV29-1; D gene: TRBD1; CDR3 DNA: TGCAGCGCACAGACAGGGTATACAACCTACGAGCAGTACTTC; CDR3 protein: CSAQTGYTTYEQYF
J gene: TRBJ1-5; clone size: -; V gene: TRBV5-1; D gene: -; CDR3 DNA: TGCGCCAGCAGCTCTGACGGCTCCGGGCCCCAGCATTTT; CDR3 protein: CASSSDGSGPQHF
J gene: TRBJ1-2; clone size: -; V gene: TRBV9; D gene: TRBD1; CDR3 DNA: TGTGCCAGCAGCGTAGCTGGGACAGGGATCGACTATGGCTACACCTTC; CDR3 protein: CASSVAGTGIDYGYTF
J gene: TRBJ1-4; clone size: once; V gene: TRBV28; D gene: -; CDR3 DNA: TGTGCCAGCAGTTTAGGGCCTGGTGAAAAACTGTTTTTT; CDR3 protein: CASSLGPGEKLFF
J gene: TRBJ1-1; clone size: -; V gene: TRBV7-2; D gene: -; CDR3 DNA: TGTGCCAGCAGTAACATACAGGGCGGGGAGGCTGAAGCTTTCTTT; CDR3 protein: CASSNIQGGEAEAFF
J gene: TRBJ2-3; clone size: -; V gene: TRBV5-6; D gene: -; CDR3 DNA: TGTGCCAGCAGCCAGGGGTTCACAGATACGCAGTATTTT; CDR3 protein: CASSQGFTDTQYF
J gene: TRBJ1-6; clone size: -; V gene: TRBV30; D gene: TRBD1; CDR3 DNA: TGTGCCGCTTCGGACAGGGGCTATTCACCCCTCCACTTT; CDR3 protein: CAASDRGYSPLHF
J gene: TRBJ1-2; clone size: -; V gene: TRBV20-1; D gene: TRBD1; CDR3 DNA: TGCAGTGCTACCCCCCGGGACAGGGGGATCGGCTACACCTTC; CDR3 protein: CSATPRDRGIGYTF
J gene: TRBJ2-3; clone size: once; V gene: TRBV20-1; D gene: TRBD1; CDR3 DNA: TGCAGTGCCCGCCCCCGGGACAGGGGCACAGATACGCAGTATTTT; CDR3 protein: CSARPRDRGTDTQYF